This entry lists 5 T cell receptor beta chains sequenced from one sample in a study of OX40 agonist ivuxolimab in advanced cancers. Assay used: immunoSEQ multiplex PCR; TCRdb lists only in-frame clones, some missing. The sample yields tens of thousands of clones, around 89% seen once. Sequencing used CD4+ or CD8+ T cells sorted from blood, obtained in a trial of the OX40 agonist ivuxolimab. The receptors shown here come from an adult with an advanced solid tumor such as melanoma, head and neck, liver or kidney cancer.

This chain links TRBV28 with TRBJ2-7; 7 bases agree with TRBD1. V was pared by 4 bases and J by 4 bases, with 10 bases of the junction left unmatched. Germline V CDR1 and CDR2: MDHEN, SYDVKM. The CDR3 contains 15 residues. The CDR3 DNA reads TGTGCCAGCAGTTCCCGACAGGGAGTCTTATACGAGCAGTACTTC. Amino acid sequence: CASSSRQGVLYEQYF.

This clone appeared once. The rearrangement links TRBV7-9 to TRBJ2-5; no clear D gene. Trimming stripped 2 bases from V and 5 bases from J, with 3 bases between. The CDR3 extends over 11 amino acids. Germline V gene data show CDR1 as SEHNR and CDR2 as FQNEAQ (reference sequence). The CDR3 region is CASSLQETQYF. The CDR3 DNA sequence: TGTGCCAGCAGCTTACAGGAGACCCAGTACTTC.

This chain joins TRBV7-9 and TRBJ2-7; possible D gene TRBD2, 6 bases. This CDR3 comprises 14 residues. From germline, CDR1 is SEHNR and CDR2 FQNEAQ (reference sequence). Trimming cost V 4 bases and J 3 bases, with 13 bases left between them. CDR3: CASSWGDGVYEQYF. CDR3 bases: TGTGCCAGCAGCTGGGGGGATGGGGTCTACGAGCAGTACTTC.

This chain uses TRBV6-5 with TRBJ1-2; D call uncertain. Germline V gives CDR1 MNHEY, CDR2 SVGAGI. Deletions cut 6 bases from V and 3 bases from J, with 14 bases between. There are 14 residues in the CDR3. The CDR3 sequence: CASSPIVRDYGYTF. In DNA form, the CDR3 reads TGTGCCAGCAGCCCCATAGTACGGGACTATGGCTACACCTTC.

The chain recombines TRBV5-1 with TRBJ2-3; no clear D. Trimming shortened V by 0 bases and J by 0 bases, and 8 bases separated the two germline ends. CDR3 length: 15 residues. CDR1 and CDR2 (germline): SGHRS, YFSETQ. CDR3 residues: CASSLEMASTDTQYF. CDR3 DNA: TGCGCCAGCAGCTTGGAGATGGCTAGCACAGATACGCAGTATTTT.